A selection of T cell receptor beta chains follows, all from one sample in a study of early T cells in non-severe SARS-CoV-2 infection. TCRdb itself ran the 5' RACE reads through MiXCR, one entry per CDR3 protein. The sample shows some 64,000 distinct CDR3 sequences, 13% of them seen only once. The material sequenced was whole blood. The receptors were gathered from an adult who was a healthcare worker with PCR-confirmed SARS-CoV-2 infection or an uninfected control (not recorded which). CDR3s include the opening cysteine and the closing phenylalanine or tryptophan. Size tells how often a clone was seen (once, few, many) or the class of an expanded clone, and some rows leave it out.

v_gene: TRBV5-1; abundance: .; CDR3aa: CASSPQVGAGANVLTF
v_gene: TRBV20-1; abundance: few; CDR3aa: CSARGGGSRNEQFF
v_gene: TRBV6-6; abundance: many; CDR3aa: CASSAGLTGTESDTQYF
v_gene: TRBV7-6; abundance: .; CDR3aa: CASSSGTSGTYEQYF
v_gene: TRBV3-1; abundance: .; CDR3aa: CASSRREAAYEQYF
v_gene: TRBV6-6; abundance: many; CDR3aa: CASSYSGIAFF
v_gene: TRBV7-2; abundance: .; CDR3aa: CASSLSMGTHRDTQYF
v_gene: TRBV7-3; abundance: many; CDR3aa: CASSLNMGVTQYF
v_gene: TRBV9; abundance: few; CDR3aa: CASSVGQVNTEAFF
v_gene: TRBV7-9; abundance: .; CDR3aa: CASSPSMVSGDNEQFF
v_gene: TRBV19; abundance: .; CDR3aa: CASRIGLAGANEQFF
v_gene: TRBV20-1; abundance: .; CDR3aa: CSARDRRGLAGVVGETQYF
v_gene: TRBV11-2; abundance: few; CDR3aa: CASSPGTRPGELFF
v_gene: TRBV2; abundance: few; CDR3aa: CASTPISGTGQFF
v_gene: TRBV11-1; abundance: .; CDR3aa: CASSSYTSGRGETQYF
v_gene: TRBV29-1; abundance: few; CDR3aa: CSVREGYEQYF
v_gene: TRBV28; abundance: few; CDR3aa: CASSLTGSSENTIYF
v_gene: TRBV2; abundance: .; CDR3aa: CASRRGGNIQYF
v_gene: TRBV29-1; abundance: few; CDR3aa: CSVEIQGTVYEQYF
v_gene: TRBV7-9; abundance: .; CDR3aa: CASSLAGVDEQYF
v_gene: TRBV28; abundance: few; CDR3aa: CATTPGGDEQYF
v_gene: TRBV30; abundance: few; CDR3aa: CAWSATDTQYF
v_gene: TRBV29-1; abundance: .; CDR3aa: CSVGQGQETQYF
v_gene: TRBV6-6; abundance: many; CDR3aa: CASSYAGQGRNEQYF
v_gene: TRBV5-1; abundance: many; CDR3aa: CASSLAAPGEQGPGETQYF
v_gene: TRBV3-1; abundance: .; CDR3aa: CASSQDPRPNEKLFF
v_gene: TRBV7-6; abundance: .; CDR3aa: CASSLRAGLPYEQYF
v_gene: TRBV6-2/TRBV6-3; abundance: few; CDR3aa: CASTGGQGSNQPQHF
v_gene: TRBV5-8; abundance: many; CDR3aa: CASSLPSHTLGEQYF
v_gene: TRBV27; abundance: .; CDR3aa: CASSLDRTGELFF
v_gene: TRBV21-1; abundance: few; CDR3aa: CASMAGTAEETQYF
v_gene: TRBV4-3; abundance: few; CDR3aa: CASSQDRLAGSFEQFF
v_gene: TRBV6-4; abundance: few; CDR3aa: CASSRLAGVNEQFF
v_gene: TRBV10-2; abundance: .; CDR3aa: CASSERENTEAFF
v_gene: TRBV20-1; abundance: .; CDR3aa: CSARDYGRSGRGYEQYF
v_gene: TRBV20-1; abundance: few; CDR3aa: CSAPGQNYGYTF
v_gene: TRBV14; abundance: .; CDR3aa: CASSHALTDTQYF
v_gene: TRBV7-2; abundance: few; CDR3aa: CASKEGGDTGELFF
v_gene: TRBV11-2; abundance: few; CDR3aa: CASSLSATSTDTQYF
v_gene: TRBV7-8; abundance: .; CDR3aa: CASSLGLVAGFTDTQYF
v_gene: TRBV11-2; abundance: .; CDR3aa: CASSLAGGQGANTEAFF
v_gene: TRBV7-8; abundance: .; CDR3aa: CASSREHIQYF
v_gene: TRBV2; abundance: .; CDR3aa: CASRGTSGRAVYEQYF
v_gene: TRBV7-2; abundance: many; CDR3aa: CASSPDYPPYEQYF
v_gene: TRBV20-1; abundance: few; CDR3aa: CSAPRTRYEQYF
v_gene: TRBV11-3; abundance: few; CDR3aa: CASSQGSGDYEQYF
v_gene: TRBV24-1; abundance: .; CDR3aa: CATSDLSDSPSTDTQYF
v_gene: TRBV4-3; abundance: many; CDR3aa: CASRSKGQGGSPLHF